This TCR beta chain emerged from a study of shared clonotypes between healthy human individuals (TCRdb year 2020). At the level of the whole study: The cohort comprised a couple of women and a few men aged 18 to 49 years. The study deeply sequenced blood TCR repertoires of five healthy adults to estimate repertoire size and the extent of clonotype sharing between individuals. Leukapheresis yielded between about 0.94 and 9 billion PBMCs per donor. Per donor, three plates each were used for CD4 naive and CD4 memory, two for CD8 naive, and one for CD8 memory. To increase sequencing depth and limit assay-specific biases, different laboratories used diverse techniques to prepare libraries and sequence TCR repertoires. The full study reports these points: Incomplete sequencing was indicated by rarefaction of sorted-subset datasets, despite the large sequencing depth. Pairwise subsampling led to the expectation that sequencing depth would affect the degree of clonotype sharing among donors. Because the study included a small number of donors, the genetic and exposure-history diversity represented was limited. Sampling was restricted to blood, and TCR repertoires in tissues likely differ from the TCR repertoires found in blood. Larger estimated clonotype richness was generally found for naive subsets than for memory subsets. Clonotypes shared by all four sorted-subset donors showed higher generation probabilities than non-shared clonotypes. Around 5.4% of naive CD4, 3.5% of naive CD8, 2.3% of memory CD4, and roughly 0.4% of memory CD8 clonotypes were shared across several donors.

Donors were healthy HIV-negative adults with no recently reported acute infections or vaccinations. Only Caucasian adults living in Nashville, Tennessee, USA were represented among the donors. CD4+ T cells were enriched by magnetic negative selection; naive cells were then positively selected on CD45RA, and the negative fraction formed the memory subset. Blood was collected by leukapheresis, and PBMCs were isolated by Ficoll-Histopaque density gradient centrifugation and then cryopreserved in liquid nitrogen vapor phase. Purity and quantity of every magnetically sorted T cell population were checked by analytical flow cytometry. Genomic DNA was isolated from each sorted fraction and quantified by UV absorbance on a Nanodrop 2000c. From the cysteine up to the phenylalanine, the CDR3 has a length of 15 residues. Only the CDR3 region is kept as DNA, spanning 45 bases read in frame from base 1. CDR1 is given as GTSNPN and CDR2 as SVGIG, both from the germline V gene (reference sequence).

TCR CDR3 regions were amplified from genomic DNA by multiplex PCR using the deep immunoSEQ assay. For each cell subset, the extracted genomic DNA was distributed evenly across all wells of several immunoSEQ 96-well plates, and each plate served as one replicate. For sorted subsets, roughly 190 ng of genomic DNA, equivalent to 25,000 to 35,000 T cell genomes, went into each replicate PCR. Purified libraries were quantified with a Qubit 3.0 fluorometer, sized on a Bioanalyzer 2100, and re-quantified with the KAPA Library Quantification kit. A separate single-read 150-cycle Illumina NextSeq 550 flow cell was used to sequence each immunoSEQ 96-well plate. Concerning the study's data processing: Because the immunoSEQ output held only junctional sequences and lacked quality scores, the filtering could not match the filtering applied to full-length reads. To assign V/J genes and CDR3, sequences were annotated using PyIR, a Python wrapper for IgBLAST v1.9, with IMGT germline references. Reads with weak V/J assignments (E-value above 1e-6), missing CDR3, stop codons, out-of-frame junctions, or ambiguous translated residues were removed. V3J clonotypes were defined as sequences sharing an identical inferred V gene, J gene, and CDR3 amino acid sequence. Percentage overlap between repertoires was computed as shared unique clonotypes divided by the size of the smaller repertoire. Repertoire richness was assessed with RTK rarefaction, the Chao1 estimator, and Recon v2.1 estimates of unobserved clonotypes. Generation probabilities were computed with OLGA for all TCRbeta clonotypes obtained by the gDNA method from a few donors. TCRdb stores this immuneACCESS table with in-frame sequences only. Part of the clones is absent; in the studies checked, under half of the shortfall reflects unresolved V genes, and no reason is known for the rest. V, J and clone size are taken as reported in that table, and D and trimming were inferred from the DNA itself. This sample gives millions of clones in total; approximately 92% of them show up just once. Over 0.12% of the sample comes from the top ten.

Concerning this clone: Its target antigen remains unknown. Per-base qualities were not stored, and no clone one base away is much larger.

This chain is built from TRBV30 and TRBJ2-5; TRBD1 could be the D gene, as 6 bases match. The end of the DNA fits TRBJ2-7 better, so the J call may be wrong. This clonotype was obtained from a man between 18 and 35 years old in good health. Material: naive CD4+ T cells sorted from blood. Taken with the paper, the label for cell subset or site translates to: CD45RA+ positively selected. The sequenced DNA is TGTGCCTGGAGTGGTCTGACAGGCCACCCCTACGAGCAGTACTTC. It translates to CAWSGLTGHPYEQYF.